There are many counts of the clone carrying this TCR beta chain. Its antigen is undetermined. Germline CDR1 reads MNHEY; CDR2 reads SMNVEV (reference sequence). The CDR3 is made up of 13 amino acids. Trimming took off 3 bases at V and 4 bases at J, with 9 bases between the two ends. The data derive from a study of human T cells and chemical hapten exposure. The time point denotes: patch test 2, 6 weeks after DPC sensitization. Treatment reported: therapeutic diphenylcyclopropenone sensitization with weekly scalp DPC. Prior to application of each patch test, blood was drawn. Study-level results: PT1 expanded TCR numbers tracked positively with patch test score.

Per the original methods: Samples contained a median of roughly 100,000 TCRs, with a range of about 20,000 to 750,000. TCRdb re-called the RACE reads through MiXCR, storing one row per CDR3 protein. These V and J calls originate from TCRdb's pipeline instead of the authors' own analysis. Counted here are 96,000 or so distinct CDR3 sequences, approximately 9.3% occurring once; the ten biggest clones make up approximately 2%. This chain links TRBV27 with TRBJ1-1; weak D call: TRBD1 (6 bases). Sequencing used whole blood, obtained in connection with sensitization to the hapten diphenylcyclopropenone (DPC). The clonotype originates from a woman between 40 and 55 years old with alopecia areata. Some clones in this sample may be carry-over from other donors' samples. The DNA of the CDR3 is TGTGCCAGCAGTTTCTCAGGGGTCACTGAAGCTTTCTTT. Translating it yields CASSFSGVTEAFF.